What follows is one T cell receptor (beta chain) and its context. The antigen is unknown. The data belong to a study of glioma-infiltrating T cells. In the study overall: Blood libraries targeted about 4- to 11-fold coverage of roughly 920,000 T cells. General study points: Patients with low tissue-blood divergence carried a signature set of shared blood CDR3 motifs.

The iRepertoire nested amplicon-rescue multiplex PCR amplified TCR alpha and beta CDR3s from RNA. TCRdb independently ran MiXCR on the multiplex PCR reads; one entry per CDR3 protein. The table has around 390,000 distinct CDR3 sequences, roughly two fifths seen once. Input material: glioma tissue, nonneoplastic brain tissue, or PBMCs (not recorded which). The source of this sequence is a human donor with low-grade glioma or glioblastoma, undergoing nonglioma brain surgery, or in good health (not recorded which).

The CDR3 reads CASSQRREGPYEQYF. The DNA of the CDR3 is TGTGCCAGCTCCCAGAGGCGGGAGGGTCCCTACGAGCAGTACTTC. The V call is TRBV18, the J call TRBJ2-7; TRBD2 matches at 9 bases. The J segment lost 2 bases and the V segment lost 6 bases, leaving 8 bases of the junction unmatched. CDR1 KGHSH and CDR2 LQKENI come from the germline V gene. The CDR3 is made up of 15 amino acids.